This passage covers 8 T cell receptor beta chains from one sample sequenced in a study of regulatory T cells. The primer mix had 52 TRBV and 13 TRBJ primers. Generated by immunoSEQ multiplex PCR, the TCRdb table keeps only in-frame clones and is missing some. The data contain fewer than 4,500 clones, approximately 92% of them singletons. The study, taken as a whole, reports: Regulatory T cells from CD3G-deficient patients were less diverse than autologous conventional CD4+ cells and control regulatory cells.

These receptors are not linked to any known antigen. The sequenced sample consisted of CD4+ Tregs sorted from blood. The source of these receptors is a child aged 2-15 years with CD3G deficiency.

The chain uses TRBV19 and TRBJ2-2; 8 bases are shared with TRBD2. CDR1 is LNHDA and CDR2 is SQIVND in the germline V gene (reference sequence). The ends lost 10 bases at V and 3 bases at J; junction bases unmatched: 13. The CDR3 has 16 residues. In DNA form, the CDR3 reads TGTGCCACTCGAAGAGGACTAGCCGTAGACACCGGGGAGCTGTTTTTT. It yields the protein CATRRGLAVDTGELFF.

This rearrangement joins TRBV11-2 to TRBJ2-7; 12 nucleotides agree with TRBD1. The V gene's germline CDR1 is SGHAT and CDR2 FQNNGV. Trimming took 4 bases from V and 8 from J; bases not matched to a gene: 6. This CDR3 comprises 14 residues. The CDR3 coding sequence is TGTGCCAGCAGCTCCGGGACAGGGGGCTGGAAGCAGTACTTC. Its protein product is CASSSGTGGWKQYF. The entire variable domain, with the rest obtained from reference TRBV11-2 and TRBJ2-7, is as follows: EAGVAQSPRYKIIEKRQSVAFWCNPISGHATLYWYQQILGQGPKLLIQFQNNGVVDDSQLPKDRFSAERLKGVDSTLKIQPAKLEDSAVYLCASSSGTGGWKQYFGPGTRLTVT.

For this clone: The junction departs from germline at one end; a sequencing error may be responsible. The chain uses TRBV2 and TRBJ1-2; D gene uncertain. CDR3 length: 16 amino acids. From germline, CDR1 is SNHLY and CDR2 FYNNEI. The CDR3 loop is CQQFGCLPMKTYGYTF. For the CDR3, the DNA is TGCCAGCAGTTCGGGTGTTTACCGATGAAGACCTATGGCTACACCTTC.

CDR3 nucleotide sequence: TGCGCCAGCAGCTTTGACCGGGGCACAGATACGCAGTATTTT. It is translated as CASSFDRGTDTQYF. This sequence joins TRBV5-1 and TRBJ2-3; D unresolved. Germline loops: CDR1 SGHRS, CDR2 YFSETQ. CDR3 length: 14 residues. Trimming took 2 bases from V and 1 from J, leaving 8 bases between them.

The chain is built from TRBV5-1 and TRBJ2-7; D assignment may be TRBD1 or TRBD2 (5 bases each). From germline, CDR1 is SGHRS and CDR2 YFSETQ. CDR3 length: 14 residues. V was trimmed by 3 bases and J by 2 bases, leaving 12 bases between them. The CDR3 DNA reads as TGCGCCAGCAGCTCAGGGACGGCCCCCTACGAGCAGTACTTC. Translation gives CASSSGTAPYEQYF.

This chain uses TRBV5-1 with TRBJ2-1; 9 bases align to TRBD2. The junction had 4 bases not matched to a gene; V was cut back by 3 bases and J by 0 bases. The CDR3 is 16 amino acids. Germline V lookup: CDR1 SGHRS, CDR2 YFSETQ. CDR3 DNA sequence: TGCGCCAGCAGCTCTCTAGCGGGAAGCTCCTACAATGAGCAGTTCTTC. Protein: CASSSLAGSSYNEQFF.

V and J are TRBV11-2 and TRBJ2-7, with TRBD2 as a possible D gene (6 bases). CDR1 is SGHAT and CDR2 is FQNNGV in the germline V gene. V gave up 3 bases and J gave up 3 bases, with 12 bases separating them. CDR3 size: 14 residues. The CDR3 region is CASSLRGINYEQYF. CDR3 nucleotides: TGTGCCAGCAGCTTGCGGGGAATTAACTACGAGCAGTACTTC.

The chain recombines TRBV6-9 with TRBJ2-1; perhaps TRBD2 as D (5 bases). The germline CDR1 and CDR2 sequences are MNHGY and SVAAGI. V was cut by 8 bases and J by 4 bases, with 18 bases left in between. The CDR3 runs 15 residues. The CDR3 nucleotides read TGTGCCAGCCTCGTGGTAAGGCGGGTTTACAATGAGCAGTTCTTC. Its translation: CASLVVRRVYNEQFF.